Each of the 13 T cell receptor beta chains below was sequenced from the same sample in a study of shared T cell receptors in the human thymus. Libraries were prepared by immunoSEQ multiplex PCR; TCRdb keeps only in-frame clonotypes and omits some of them. The sample records around 340,000 clones, around 95% being singletons. Sequenced: thymocytes. Receptor source: a human donor.

The chain employs TRBV7-2 and TRBJ2-7; TRBD2 matches at 9 bases. Germline trimming cut 0 bases from V and 3 bases from J; bases unmatched to any gene: 6. Germline V CDR1 and CDR2: SGHTA, FQGNSA. This CDR3 region has 16 residues. The CDR3 DNA is TGTGCCAGCAGCTTAGCGGGTAGCGGGAGCGACTACGAGCAGTACTTC. Translation: CASSLAGSGSDYEQYF.

The chain is built from TRBV5-6 and TRBJ1-2; 10 nucleotides align to TRBD1. Germline CDR1 is SGHDT and CDR2 is YYEEEE. The J segment lost 1 base and the V segment lost 4 bases, leaving 13 bases of the junction unmatched. The CDR3 totals 18 residues. The CDR3 spells CASSPRTGTGDSNYGYTF. CDR3 nucleotides: TGTGCCAGCAGCCCCAGAACCGGGACAGGGGACAGTAACTATGGCTACACCTTC.

The chain recombines TRBV5-4 with TRBJ2-3; 10 nucleotides agree with TRBD2. This CDR3 is built from 19 residues. CDR1 is SGHNT, CDR2 YYREEE, per germline (reference sequence). V lost 0 bases, J lost 3 bases, and 13 bases stayed unmatched. CDR3 loop: CASSLAGLAGASGTDTQYF. For the CDR3, the DNA is TGTGCCAGCAGCTTGGCCGGGCTAGCGGGAGCCTCAGGGACAGATACGCAGTATTTT.

The rearrangement uses TRBV18 and TRBJ1-3, with a tentative D call TRBD1 (6 bases). In germline, CDR1 is KGHSH, CDR2 LQKENI. With 3 bases removed from V and 2 bases from J, the gap between germline ends came to 14 bases. The CDR3 runs to 16 residues. The CDR3 sequence: CASSPLDRGPGNTIYF. The CDR3 region has the DNA TGTGCCAGCTCACCCTTGGACAGAGGCCCTGGAAACACCATATATTTT.

The J gene is TRBJ2-2, the V gene TRBV4-2; 9 positions agree with TRBD2. CDR1 is LGHNA and CDR2 is YNFKEQ in the germline V gene. The length of the CDR3 is 16 residues. The V segment lost 0 bases and the J segment 9 bases; nucleotides outside the gene matches: 8. CDR3 DNA sequence: TGTGCCAGCAGCCAAGACAAAGCGGGGGGTAGCCGGGAGCTGTTTTTT. Translation gives CASSQDKAGGSRELFF.

This chain connects TRBV7-3 to TRBJ1-3, with a weak D call TRBD1 (6 bases). V lost 3 bases, J lost 2 bases, and 11 bases lay in between. The CDR3 extends over 15 amino acids. In germline, CDR1 is SGHTA, CDR2 FQGTGA. CDR3 DNA: TGTGCCAGCAGCTTTTACAGGGTGACTGGAAACACCATATATTTT. This codes for CASSFYRVTGNTIYF.

The chain joins TRBV11-2 to TRBJ2-1; 13 positions match TRBD2. The CDR3 consists of 19 residues. Trimming took 0 bases from V and 2 from J; bases not matched to a gene: 7. Germline V gives CDR1 SGHAT, CDR2 FQNNGV. The CDR3 nucleotides read TGTGCCAGCAGCTTAGATCCGGGACTAGCGGGATATCCCTACAATGAGCAGTTCTTC. This translates into CASSLDPGLAGYPYNEQFF.

The chain links TRBV25-1 to TRBJ1-1; no reliable D call. Germline CDR1 MGHDK, CDR2 SYGVNS. The CDR3 has 13 residues. Trimming stripped 2 bases from V and 4 bases from J, with 8 bases between. The CDR3 protein is CASSEKRSTEAFF. The DNA for the CDR3 is TGTGCCAGCAGTGAAAAAAGGAGCACTGAAGCTTTCTTT. The full variable domain, completed using reference TRBV25-1 and TRBJ1-1, is EADIYQTPRYLVIGTGKKITLECSQTMGHDKMYWYQQDPGMELHLIHYSYGVNSTEKGDLSSESTVSRIRTEHFPLTLESARPSHTSQYLCASSEKRSTEAFFGQGTRLTVV.

V gene TRBV7-8 combines with J gene TRBJ2-7; 9 bases map to TRBD2. The CDR3 runs to 17 residues. The germline V gene encodes CDR1 SGHVS and CDR2 FQNEAQ. Germline trimming cut 6 bases from V and 6 bases from J; bases unmatched to any gene: 18. The CDR3: CASSTPVGGGRAGEQYF. CDR3 sequence (DNA): TGTGCCAGCAGTACCCCAGTTGGTGGCGGGAGGGCCGGCGAGCAGTACTTC.

This chain joins TRBV28 and TRBJ2-1; 10 bases map to TRBD2. The V gene's germline CDR1 is MDHEN and CDR2 SYDVKM. The V and J ends lost 4 bases and 9 bases, in that order; junction bases with no gene match: 9. The CDR3 runs to 15 residues. Here the CDR3 reads CASSSLDTSGTEQFF. For the CDR3, the DNA is TGTGCCAGCAGTTCCCTTGACACTAGCGGGACTGAGCAGTTCTTC.

For the CDR3, the DNA is TGTGCCAGAAGCTTGGTGAGGGGCGAGAGCAATCAGCCCCAGCATTTT. It yields the protein CARSLVRGESNQPQHF. The chain is built from TRBV5-3 and TRBJ1-5, with D possibly matching TRBD1 (5 bases). TRBV5-3 has ORF status, its function being uncertain. V was clipped by 0 bases and J by 1 base, with 11 bases between them. The CDR3 contains 16 residues.

The rearrangement joins TRBV27 to TRBJ2-1; D possibly corresponds to TRBD2 (6 bases). Looked up from germline, CDR1 is MNHEY and CDR2 is SMNVEV (reference sequence). This CDR3 is 17 amino acids long. V lost 5 bases and J 2 bases, leaving 19 bases between the germline ends. The CDR3 DNA sequence: TGTGCCAGCAGTCAAACAGAAGGGCGGGGAGCCTACAATGAGCAGTTCTTC. The encoded protein is CASSQTEGRGAYNEQFF.

The chain has TRBV19 and TRBJ1-1; D is ambiguous. Trimming shortened V by 4 bases and J by 0 bases, and 12 bases separated the two germline ends. CDR1 LNHDA and CDR2 SQIVND come from the germline V gene (reference sequence). The CDR3 runs 15 residues. The CDR3 sequence: CASSTRRLMNTEAFF. CDR3 DNA sequence: TGTGCCAGTAGTACCCGACGGTTGATGAACACTGAAGCTTTCTTT.